This T cell receptor beta chain was found in a study of blood T cells in healthy people across ages. Notes on this clonotype: Its target is not known.

Primed by a sample-barcoded 5' primer and a J-beta primer mix, a second PCR proceeded for roughly 7 to 12 cycles. Each CDR3 protein gets one entry after TCRdb re-called the 5' RACE reads with MiXCR. The data contain approximately 1,000,000 distinct CDR3 sequences, 30% to 40% of them singletons. Broader study findings: A strong correlation between TCR beta diversity and naive T cell percentage was seen. Diversity estimated from one million T cells was considered an underestimate.

This clonotype was sampled from a man aged 18 to 29 in good health. The sequencing input was blood.

CDR3 DNA: TGTGCCAGTAGTATAGTCCTCGGGACCGCAGGAGAGACCCAGTACTTC. This sequence encodes CASSIVLGTAGETQYF. The genes are TRBV19 and TRBJ2-7; D is possibly TRBD1 or TRBD2 (5 bases each). TRBJ2-5 matches the DNA end more closely, so the J call is doubtful. The CDR3 is 16 amino acids. Germline V gene sequence: CDR1 LNHDA, CDR2 SQIVND (reference sequence).